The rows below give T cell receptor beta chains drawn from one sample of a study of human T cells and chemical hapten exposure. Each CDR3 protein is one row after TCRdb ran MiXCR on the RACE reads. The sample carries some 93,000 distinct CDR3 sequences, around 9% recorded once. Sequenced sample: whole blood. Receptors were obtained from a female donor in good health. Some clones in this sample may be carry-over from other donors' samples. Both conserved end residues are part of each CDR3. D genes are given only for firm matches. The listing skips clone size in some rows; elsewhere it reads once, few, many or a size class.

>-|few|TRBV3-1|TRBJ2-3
CASRDTPEDTDTQYF
TGTGCCAGCAGAGACACTCCGGAGGACACAGATACGCAGTATTTT
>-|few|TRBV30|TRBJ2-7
CAWSVSEGLWDMYEQYF
TGTGCCTGGAGTGTATCGGAAGGGCTTTGGGATATGTACGAGCAGTACTTC
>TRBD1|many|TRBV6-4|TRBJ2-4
CASSKGADSNIQYF
TGTGCCAGCAGCAAGGGGGCTGATTCAAACATTCAGTACTTC
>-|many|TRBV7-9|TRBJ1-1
CASSLEDEAFF
TGTGCCAGCAGCTTAGAGGATGAAGCTTTCTTT
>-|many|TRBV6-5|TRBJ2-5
CASSSAGSQETQYF
TGTGCCAGCAGCTCGGCGGGGTCCCAAGAGACCCAGTACTTC
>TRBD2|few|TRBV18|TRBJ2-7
CASSPPSGRTNEQYF
TGTGCCAGCTCACCACCGAGCGGGAGGACCAACGAGCAGTACTTC
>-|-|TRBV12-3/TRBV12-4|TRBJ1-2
CASSFKGTTYGYTF
TGTGCCAGCAGTTTCAAGGGGACAACGTATGGCTACACCTTC
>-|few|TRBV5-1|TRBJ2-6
CASSLGISGANVLTF
TGCGCCAGCAGCTTGGGAATCTCTGGGGCCAACGTCCTGACTTTC
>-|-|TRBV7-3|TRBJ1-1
CASTDTPMVEGTEAFF
TGTGCCAGCACCGACACCCCGATGGTGGAGGGGACTGAAGCTTTCTTT
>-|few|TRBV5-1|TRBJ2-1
CASSLGRDEQFF
TGCGCCAGCAGCTTGGGTAGAGATGAGCAGTTCTTC
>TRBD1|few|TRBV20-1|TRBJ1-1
CSAGQDMNTEAFF
TGCAGTGCTGGACAGGACATGAACACTGAAGCTTTCTTT
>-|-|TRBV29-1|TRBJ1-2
CSVVNQGSGATWGYTF
TGCAGCGTTGTGAATCAGGGTTCTGGGGCCACATGGGGCTACACCTTC
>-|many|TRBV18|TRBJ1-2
CASSLGAVDYGYTF
TGTGCCAGCTCTCTAGGGGCAGTTGACTATGGCTACACCTTC
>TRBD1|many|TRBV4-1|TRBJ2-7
CASSHRQGSSYEQYF
TGCGCCAGCAGCCATAGACAGGGGAGCTCCTACGAGCAGTACTTC
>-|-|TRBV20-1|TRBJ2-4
CSASYEKNIQYF
TGCAGTGCTAGCTACGAAAAAAACATTCAGTACTTC
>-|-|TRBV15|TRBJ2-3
CATSRVPTDTQYF
TGTGCCACCAGCAGAGTACCCACAGATACGCAGTATTTT
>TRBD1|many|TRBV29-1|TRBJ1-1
CSVGDSPNTEAFF
TGCAGCGTTGGGGACAGCCCGAACACTGAAGCTTTCTTT
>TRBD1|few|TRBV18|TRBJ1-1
CASSPTPGEGAHTEAFF
TGTGCCAGCTCCCCGACCCCCGGGGAGGGGGCGCACACTGAAGCTTTCTTT
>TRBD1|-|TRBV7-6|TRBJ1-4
CASSPQGADEKLFF
TGTGCCAGCAGCCCCCAGGGGGCGGACGAAAAACTGTTTTTT
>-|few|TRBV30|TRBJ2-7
CAWSRDTGREQYF
TGTGCCTGGAGTAGGGACACGGGGCGCGAGCAGTACTTC
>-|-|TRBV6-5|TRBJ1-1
CASSYGGVNTEAFF
TGTGCCAGCAGTTACGGTGGGGTGAACACTGAAGCTTTCTTT
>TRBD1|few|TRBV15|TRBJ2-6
CATGRDRFPSGANVLTF
TGTGCCACCGGCCGGGACAGATTCCCATCTGGGGCCAACGTCCTGACTTTC
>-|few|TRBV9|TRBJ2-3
CASSVLGELTDTQYF
TGTGCCAGCAGCGTTCTAGGGGAGTTGACAGATACGCAGTATTTT
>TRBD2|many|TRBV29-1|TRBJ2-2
CSAGLAPGELFF
TGCAGCGCCGGACTAGCTCCCGGGGAGCTGTTTTTT
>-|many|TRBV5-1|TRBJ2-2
CASSQGTGPGELFF
TGCGCCAGCAGCCAAGGGACCGGCCCCGGGGAGCTGTTTTTT
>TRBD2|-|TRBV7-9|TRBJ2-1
CASTEGGGGEQFF
TGTGCCAGCACAGAAGGTGGCGGGGGGGAGCAGTTCTTC
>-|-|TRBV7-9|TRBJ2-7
CASSARGGGGEQYF
TGTGCCAGCAGCGCCCGAGGGGGCGGGGGCGAGCAGTACTTC
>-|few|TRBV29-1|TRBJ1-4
CSVEDGPGNEKLFF
TGCAGCGTTGAAGATGGTCCAGGCAATGAAAAACTGTTTTTT